The 7 T cell receptor beta chains reported below all come from one sample, sequenced in a study of OX40 agonist ivuxolimab in advanced cancers. Generated by immunoSEQ multiplex PCR, the TCRdb table keeps only in-frame clones and is missing some. Of around 6,300 clones in the sample, more than 75% were seen once. Sequences were derived from CD4+ or CD8+ T cells sorted from blood, sampled in a trial of the OX40 agonist ivuxolimab. The receptors originated from an adult with an advanced solid tumor such as melanoma, head and neck, liver or kidney cancer.

This clone was seen a single time. The rearrangement uses TRBV4-3 and TRBJ2-5; no clear D gene. The DNA end lines up better with TRBJ2-7; the J call may be wrong. This CDR3 spans 17 amino acids. Germline values: CDR1 LGHNA, CDR2 YSLEER. For the CDR3, the DNA is TGCGCCAGCAGCCAAGATTGGACGGTCCTTCCCCCGGGCGAGCAGTACTTC. It yields the protein CASSQDWTVLPPGEQYF.

V gene TRBV2 combines with J gene TRBJ1-5; maybe TRBD1 (5 bases). The CDR3 is 16 amino acids. V lost 2 bases to trimming and J lost 0 bases, with 11 bases between them. CDR1 and CDR2 (germline): SNHLY, FYNNEI. DNA of the CDR3: TGTGCCAGCAGTGAATCATGGGGGGTTAGCAATCAGCCCCAGCATTTT. Translated, it gives CASSESWGVSNQPQHF.

The gene calls are TRBV19 and TRBJ2-2, with a tentative D call TRBD1 (6 bases). V was trimmed by 2 bases and J by 7 bases, leaving 11 bases between them. CDR1 LNHDA and CDR2 SQIVND come from the germline V gene (reference sequence). This CDR3 has 14 residues. Here the CDR3 reads CASSIWQGHGELFF. CDR3 nucleotide sequence: TGTGCCAGTAGTATATGGCAGGGGCACGGGGAGCTGTTTTTT.

This clone was seen just once. This chain joins TRBV11-1 and TRBJ2-5; D is possibly TRBD1 (5 bases). The DNA end is a closer match to TRBJ2-7, so the J assignment may be wrong. This CDR3 has 15 residues. Germline V lookup: CDR1 SGHAT, CDR2 FQDESV (reference sequence). CDR3 region: CASSGHAWSSYEQYF. In DNA, the CDR3 is TGTGCCAGCAGCGGACATGCCTGGTCCTCCTACGAGCAGTACTTC.

This clone qualifies as medium-sized (0.01 to 0.1%). The genes are TRBV5-4 and TRBJ2-5; the D gene is possibly TRBD2 (6 bases). In germline, CDR1 is SGHNT, CDR2 YYREEE (reference sequence). The CDR3 is 15 amino acids. The V end was cut by 7 bases, the J end by 2 bases, with 18 bases between. The DNA of the CDR3 is TGTGCCAGCGGAAAACCGGGACTGGGTCAAGAGACCCAGTACTTC. Translated, it gives CASGKPGLGQETQYF.

In nucleotides, the CDR3 is TGTGCCAGCAGCCCCGGACACCCCAACTATGGCTACACCTTC. Translated, it gives CASSPGHPNYGYTF. The chain combines TRBV9 with TRBJ1-2; D possibly corresponds to TRBD1 (5 bases). Trimming cost V 4 bases and J 2 bases, with 12 bases left between them. This CDR3 region has 14 residues. CDR1 and CDR2 (germline): SGDLS, YYNGEE.

CDR3: CASSLAEDPNYGYTF. The DNA of the CDR3 is TGTGCCAGCAGCTTAGCTGAGGATCCTAACTATGGCTACACCTTC. V and J are TRBV7-6 and TRBJ1-2, with D hard to call. CDR1 and CDR2 (germline): SGHVS, FNYEAQ. The CDR3 is 15 residues long. Between the trimmed V and J ends, which lost 0 bases and 0 bases, there was a span of 8 bases.